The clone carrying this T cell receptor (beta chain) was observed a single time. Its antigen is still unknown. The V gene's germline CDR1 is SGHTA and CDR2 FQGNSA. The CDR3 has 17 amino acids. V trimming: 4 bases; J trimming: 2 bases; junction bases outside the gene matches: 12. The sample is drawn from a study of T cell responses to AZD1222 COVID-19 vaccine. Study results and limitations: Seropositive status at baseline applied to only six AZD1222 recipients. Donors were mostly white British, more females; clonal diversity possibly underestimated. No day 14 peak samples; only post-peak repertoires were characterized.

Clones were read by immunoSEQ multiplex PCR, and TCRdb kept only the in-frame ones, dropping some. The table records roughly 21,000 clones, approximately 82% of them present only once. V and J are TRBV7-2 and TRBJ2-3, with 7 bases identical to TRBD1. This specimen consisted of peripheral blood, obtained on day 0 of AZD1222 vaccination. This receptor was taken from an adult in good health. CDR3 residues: CASSSRQGRLDTDTQYF. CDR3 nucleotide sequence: TGTGCCAGCAGCTCCAGACAGGGTAGGCTTGACACAGATACGCAGTATTTT.